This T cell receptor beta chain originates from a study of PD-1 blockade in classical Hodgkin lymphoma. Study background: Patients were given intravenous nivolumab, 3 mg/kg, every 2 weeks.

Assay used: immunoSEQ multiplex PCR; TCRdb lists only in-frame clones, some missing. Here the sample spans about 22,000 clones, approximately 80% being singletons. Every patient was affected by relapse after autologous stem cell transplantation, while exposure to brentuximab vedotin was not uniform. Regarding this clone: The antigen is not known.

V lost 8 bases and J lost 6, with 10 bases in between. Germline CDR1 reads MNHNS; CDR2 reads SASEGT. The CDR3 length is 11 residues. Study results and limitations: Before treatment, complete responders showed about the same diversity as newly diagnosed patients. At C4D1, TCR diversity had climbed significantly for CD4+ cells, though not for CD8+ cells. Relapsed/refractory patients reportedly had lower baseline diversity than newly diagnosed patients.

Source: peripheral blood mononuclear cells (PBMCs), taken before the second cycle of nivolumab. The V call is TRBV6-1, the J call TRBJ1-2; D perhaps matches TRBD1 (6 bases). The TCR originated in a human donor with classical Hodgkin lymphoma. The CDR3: CASGRGDGYTF. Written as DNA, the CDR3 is TGTGCCAGCGGAAGGGGGGATGGCTACACCTTC.